This T cell receptor (beta chain) was sequenced for a study of shared clonotypes between healthy human individuals. Study-level results: Sharing across four donors was highest in naive CD4 (around 5%) and lowest in memory CD8 (approximately 0.4%). Specimens sampled were limited to blood, with tissue repertoires likely differing. Among the subsets, naive ones generally showed larger estimated richness than memory ones.

Unmatched junction bases numbered 11, after V lost 8 bases and J lost 4 bases. CDR1 and CDR2 (germline): MGHRA, YSYEKL. The CDR3 runs to 14 residues. About this clone: The antigen is unknown.

Repertoires were generated with immunoSEQ multiplex PCR, while TCRdb's copy carries only in-frame clones and drops some. The sample consists of 2 million to 2.5 million clones, around 93% of them appearing once. The naive CD8 population came from CD45RO-negative cells selected for CCR7, without terminally differentiated effector memory CD45RA+ cells. All donors qualified as healthy HIV-negative adults and had experienced no recent acute infections or vaccinations. The specimen sequenced was naive CD8+ T cells from PBMCs. This clonotype originated in a man aged 18 to 29 in good health. Some clones in this sample may be carry-over from other donors' samples. This chain uses TRBV4-1 with TRBJ2-7; TRBD2 matches 7 bases. The CDR3 region has the DNA TGCGCCAGCGGTCAGCGGGAAAGGACGTACGAGCAGTACTTC. Amino acid sequence: CASGQRERTYEQYF.